This T cell receptor (beta chain) was recorded in a study of T cell clonality in common variable immunodeficiency. All CVID subjects were on immunoglobulin replacement for at least one year. Blood came from CVID subjects not ill and not taking immunomodulatory or immunosuppressive medication. Germline V gene lookup returns CDR1 SNHLY and CDR2 FYNNEI. The CDR3 covers 14 residues. V was pared by 6 bases and J by 2 bases, with 6 bases of the junction left unmatched. Equal genomic DNA amounts from CVID and control samples were sequenced. TCRdb's copy holds only in-frame clones and misses some; the assay was immunoSEQ multiplex PCR. The sample has around 2,700 clones, none seen only once. This clone is labeled as medium-sized. Antigen: not known. The CDR3 end falls 3 residues outside the read, so it is completed with the germline J gene. General study results and limits: Fewer deletions and N-nucleotide insertions were reportedly seen in common variable immunodeficiency TCR beta sequences.

The chain couples TRBV2 to TRBJ1-1; TRBD1 agrees at 7 bases. Specimen: peripheral blood mononuclear cells. This TCR was recovered from a human donor with common variable immunodeficiency. The CDR3 sequence is CASSPQGVNTEAFF. The CDR3 DNA, read in part, is TGTGCCAGCAGCCCCCAGGGGGTTAACACTGAA.